Following are 11 T cell receptor beta chains from one sample sequenced in a study of T-cell reconstitution after alpha-beta-depleted transplantation in children. Preparation of the TCRbeta library was carried out with unique molecular identifiers. Using its own MiXCR run on the PCR reads, TCRdb lists one record per CDR3 protein. The sample contains about 300,000 distinct CDR3 sequences, roughly 8.2% of which appear only once. Points from the study as a whole: T-cell counts and diversity at one year following transplant were attributed mainly to newly produced T cells.

No antigen is known for these receptors. Sequencing was performed on peripheral blood, taken 360 days after TCRalphabeta/CD19-depleted stem cell transplant. The source of these receptors is a female patient aged 2 to 10 who had a stem cell transplant for Fanconi anemia, so the T cells may come from the graft donor.

This rearrangement joins TRBV25-1 to TRBJ2-5; no firm D call. Trimming took 8 bases from V and 3 from J, leaving 10 bases between them. The CDR3 has 12 amino acids. CDR1 and CDR2 from the germline V gene are MGHDK and SYGVNS. Here the CDR3 DNA reads TGTGCCAGCGGTTTTGAGAAAGAGACCCAGTACTTC. This translates into CASGFEKETQYF.

This clonotype has ten or more counts. At one of its ends the junction is not consistent with the germline gene, which may arise from a read error. The V gene is TRBV18, the J gene TRBJ2-2, with D perhaps matching TRBD1 (5 bases). CDR1 KGHSH and CDR2 LQKENI come from the germline V gene. The CDR3 runs 13 residues. The CDR3 nucleotides are TGCGCCAGCAGCCCCCAGGGTACCGGGGAGCTGTTTTTT. The encoded protein is CASSPQGTGELFF.

This clonotype was seen at least ten times. The chain carries TRBV20-1 and TRBJ1-1; no firm D call. The V gene lost 6 bases and the J gene lost 0 bases, with 11 bases spanning the gap. From germline, CDR1 is DFQATT and CDR2 SNEGSKA (reference sequence). The CDR3 is 13 residues long. The CDR3 here is CSARSGVNTEAFF. The CDR3 DNA reads TGCAGTGCCCGAAGCGGTGTGAACACTGAAGCTTTCTTT.

This clonotype was recorded many times. V and J are TRBV18 and TRBJ2-2; TRBD2 matches 8 bases. The V gene's germline CDR1 is KGHSH and CDR2 LQKENI. CDR3 length: 18 residues. The V gene end was trimmed by 2 bases and the J gene end by 3 bases; junction bases not matched to a gene: 11. This chain's CDR3 is CASSPFTSGLRDTGELFF. In DNA, the CDR3 is TGTGCCAGCTCACCATTCACTAGCGGCTTAAGGGACACCGGGGAGCTGTTTTTT.

Many counts were recorded for this clonotype. V and J are TRBV4-3 and TRBJ2-1; 7 nucleotides match TRBD1. The CDR3 consists of 15 residues. The germline V gene has CDR1 LGHNA and CDR2 YSLEER. Trimming removed 0 bases from V and 6 bases from J; junction bases left unmatched: 5. The CDR3 protein is CASSQDGTVANEQFF. CDR3 nucleotide sequence: TGCGCCAGCAGCCAAGACGGGACAGTGGCCAATGAGCAGTTCTTC.

This clonotype appeared a few times. The V call is TRBV11-2, the J call TRBJ2-3; 9 nucleotides line up with TRBD2. The CDR3 is made up of 18 amino acids. After removal of 7 bases from V and 2 bases from J, the junction contained 16 bases not matched to a gene. Germline lookup yields CDR1 SGHAT and CDR2 FQNNGV. CDR3 coding DNA: TGTGCCAGCAACAAACACTACCTACGCGGGGGGGCCACAGATACGCAGTATTTT. Its protein is CASNKHYLRGGATDTQYF.

The V gene is TRBV7-9, the J gene TRBJ1-2; no clear D. Trimming removed 1 base at V and 8 bases at J, with 11 bases between. From germline, CDR1 is SEHNR and CDR2 FQNEAQ (reference sequence). This CDR3 is built from 13 residues. The CDR3 bases are TGTGCCAGCAGCTTAGGGACTCCGGAGGGCTACACCTTC. Protein: CASSLGTPEGYTF.

The gene calls are TRBV6-1 and TRBJ2-2; 7 nucleotides agree with TRBD2. Germline lookup yields CDR1 MNHNS and CDR2 SASEGT. There are 15 residues in the CDR3. Losses at the gene ends were 7 bases for V and 3 bases for J; bases not matched to a gene: 8. CDR3 coding DNA: TGTGCCAGCACCCGGACTAGTACGCACACCGGGGAGCTGTTTTTT. The encoded protein is CASTRTSTHTGELFF.

There are many counts of this clonotype. The chain couples TRBV7-2 to TRBJ2-7; D ambiguous. Trimming cost V 2 bases and J 6 bases, with 14 bases left between them. From germline, CDR1 is SGHTA and CDR2 FQGNSA. This CDR3 has 14 amino acids. The CDR3 region has the DNA TGTGCCAGCAGCTTATTGACGGGTTACAGCGAGCAGTACGTC. Translated, it gives CASSLLTGYSEQYV.

Many counts were recorded for this clonotype. V and J are TRBV28 and TRBJ2-1; D is unresolved. The V gene's germline CDR1 is MDHEN and CDR2 SYDVKM. CDR3 size: 14 residues. V was shortened by 6 bases and J by 0 bases, with 9 bases between the two germline ends. The CDR3 sequence is CASRYGSSYNEQFF. The CDR3 DNA reads TGTGCCAGCAGGTACGGTAGCTCCTACAATGAGCAGTTCTTC.

There are many counts of this clonotype. The chain joins TRBV4-1 to TRBJ2-5, with TRBD2 matching 7 bases. The ends lost 1 base at V and 1 base at J; junction bases unmatched: 3. Germline V CDR1 and CDR2: MGHRA, YSYEKL. The CDR3 length is 15 residues. CDR3 bases: TGCGCCAGCAGCCAAGCCCCTAGCGGCCAAGAGACCCAGTACTTC. Translated, it gives CASSQAPSGQETQYF.